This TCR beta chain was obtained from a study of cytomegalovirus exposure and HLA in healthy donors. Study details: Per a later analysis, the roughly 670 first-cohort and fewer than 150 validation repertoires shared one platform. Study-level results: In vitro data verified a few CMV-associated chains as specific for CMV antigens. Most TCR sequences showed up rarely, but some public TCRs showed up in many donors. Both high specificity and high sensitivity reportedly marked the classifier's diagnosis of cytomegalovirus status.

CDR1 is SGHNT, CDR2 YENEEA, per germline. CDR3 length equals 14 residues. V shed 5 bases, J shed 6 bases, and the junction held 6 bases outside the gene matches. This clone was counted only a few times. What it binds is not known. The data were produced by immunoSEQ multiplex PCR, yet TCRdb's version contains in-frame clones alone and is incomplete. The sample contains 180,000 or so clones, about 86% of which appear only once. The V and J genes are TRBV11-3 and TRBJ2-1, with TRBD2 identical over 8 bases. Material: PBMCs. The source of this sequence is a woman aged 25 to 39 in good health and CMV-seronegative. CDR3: CASSTGLAGNEQFF. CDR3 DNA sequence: TGTGCCAGCAGCACCGGACTAGCTGGCAATGAGCAGTTCTTC. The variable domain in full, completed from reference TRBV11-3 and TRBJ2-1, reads EAGVVQSPRYKIIEKKQPVAFWCNPISGHNTLYWYLQNLGQGPELLIRYENEEAVDDSQLPKDRFSAERLKGVDSTLKIQPAELGDSAVYLCASSTGLAGNEQFFGPGTRLTVL.